This T cell receptor beta chain appears in the sequencing data of a study of response to subunit inactivated influenza vaccine. TCRdb independently ran MiXCR on the RT-PCR reads; one entry per CDR3 protein. The sample holds 450,000 to 600,000 distinct CDR3 sequences; 6.5% to 8% are singletons and the top ten take 10% to 15%. The V and J ends lost 5 bases and 1 base, in that order; junction bases with no gene match: 12. CDR3 length: 17 residues. CDR1 SGHTA and CDR2 FQGNSA come from the germline V gene. This clonotype came up a few times. What it binds is unknown. Study-level results: The study's authors posited that every seasonal influenza vaccination enlists few new T cells.

This chain uses TRBV7-2 with TRBJ2-3; 7 nucleotides agree with TRBD2. The receptor's source is a man aged 45 to 70 who received an inactivated influenza vaccine. This material consisted of PBMCs from blood, taken around 25 months after vaccination. In DNA, the CDR3 is TGTGCCAGCAGCACGCGACGGGGGGTAGGGGGCACAGATACGCAGTATTTT. Protein sequence: CASSTRRGVGGTDTQYF.